This TCR beta chain derives from a study of early T cells in non-severe SARS-CoV-2 infection. Study-wide background: Bulk RNA taken from unsorted whole blood was sequenced, leaving chains unpaired.

TCRdb recomputed calls from the 5' RACE reads with MiXCR, one row per CDR3 protein. This table has about 35,000 distinct CDR3 sequences, roughly 6% appearing once. Whole-study results and caveats: Sequences matched to VDJdb favored anti-spike CD8 responses, while private and CD4 specificities were missed.

On this clonotype: Its antigen is still unknown.

Sequences were obtained from whole blood. The sequence derives from an adult who was a healthcare worker with PCR-confirmed SARS-CoV-2 infection or an uninfected control (not recorded which).

DNA of the CDR3: TGTGCCAGCAGTCCTCAAACAGGCCGCTCCTACGAGCAGTACTTC. It is translated as CASSPQTGRSYEQYF. The V and J genes are TRBV28 and TRBJ2-7; D may be TRBD1 (5 bases). This CDR3 has 15 residues. Trimming pared 5 bases from V and 0 bases from J, leaving 14 bases between. The germline V gene encodes CDR1 MDHEN and CDR2 SYDVKM.